These 14 T cell receptor beta chains came from one sample sequenced in a study of blood T cell repertoires in COVID-19 (TCRdb year 2020). The library was generated by the immunoSEQ multiplex PCR assay. TCRdb provides this immuneACCESS table in a form limited to in-frame rearrangements. Some clones are lacking; in checked studies, under half of them reflect an unresolved V gene, and why the rest are absent is not known. Present in this sample are roughly 220,000 clones, over 75% of which were seen just once. The ten top clones hold about 3.3% of the sample. What was sequenced was PBMCs or T cells enriched from blood (not recorded which). These receptors all come from a woman younger than 35 in a cohort exposed to, infected with or recovered from COVID-19 (not recorded which).

The chain couples TRBV5-8 to TRBJ2-1, with a tentative D call TRBD2 (7 bases). Germline V gives CDR1 SGHTS, CDR2 YDEGEE. This CDR3 has 15 residues. Trimming pared 2 bases from V and 3 bases from J, leaving 12 bases between. Written as DNA, the CDR3 is TGTGCCAGCAGCTTTGGGGGGGCGTTCTACAATGAGCAGTTCTTC. Residues: CASSFGGAFYNEQFF.

The chain is built from TRBV3-1 (or the pseudogene TRBV3-2) and TRBJ1-5, with D maybe TRBD1 (5 bases). CDR1 is LGHDT and CDR2 is YNNKEL in the germline V gene (reference sequence). Trimming removed 1 base from V and 5 bases from J, with 6 bases in between. The CDR3 is 13 residues long. The CDR3 DNA sequence: TGTGCCAGCAGCCAAGGGGGCGATCAGCCCCAGCATTTT. This gives the protein CASSQGGDQPQHF.

This sequence joins TRBV18 and TRBJ2-7, with 9 bases identical to TRBD2. Germline assignment: CDR1 KGHSH and CDR2 LQKENI. V gave up 3 bases and J gave up 0 bases; unmatched junction bases: 6. This CDR3 contains 16 residues. DNA for the CDR3: TGTGCCAGCTCACCTTTTTCTAGCGGGAACTCCTACGAGCAGTACTTC. The encoded protein is CASSPFSSGNSYEQYF. Full variable domain (remainder filled in from reference TRBV18 and TRBJ2-7): NAGVMQNPRHLVRRRGQEARLRCSPMKGHSHVYWYRQLPEEGLKFMVYLQKENIIDESGMPKERFSAEFPKEGPSILRIQQVVRGDSAAYFCASSPFSSGNSYEQYFGPGTRLTVT.

This clone was seen just once. The chain carries TRBV5-1 and TRBJ2-7; 7 nucleotides line up with TRBD1. Losses at the gene ends were 6 bases for V and 0 bases for J; bases not matched to a gene: 9. The CDR3 is made up of 15 amino acids. The germline CDR1 and CDR2 sequences are SGHRS and YFSETQ. CDR3 in DNA: TGCGCCAGCACCCCCGTTGGGACAGTCTCCTACGAGCAGTACTTC. Protein: CASTPVGTVSYEQYF. Supplemented by reference TRBV5-1 and TRBJ2-7, the full variable domain reads KAGVTQTPRYLIKTRGQQVTLSCSPISGHRSVSWYQQTPGQGLQFLFEYFSETQRNKGNFPGRFSGRQFSNSRSEMNVSTLELGDSALYLCASTPVGTVSYEQYFGPGTRLTVT.

The chain employs TRBV4-1 and TRBJ2-7, with TRBD2 matching over 8 bases. V dropped 1 base and J dropped 5; count of bases not matched to a gene: 7. The CDR3 has 15 amino acids. The germline V gene encodes CDR1 MGHRA and CDR2 YSYEKL. The CDR3 loop reads CASSQGPGGPDEQYF. DNA of the CDR3: TGCGCCAGCAGCCAAGGGCCGGGAGGGCCGGACGAGCAGTACTTC.

The CDR3 DNA is TGTGCCAGCAGCCAAGAGGGGACAGGGGGGACCTACGAGCAGTACTTC. It codes for CASSQEGTGGTYEQYF. This chain joins TRBV4-2 and TRBJ2-7, with 11 bases that match TRBD1. The CDR3 consists of 16 residues. The V segment lost 0 bases and the J segment 2 bases; nucleotides outside the gene matches: 3. In germline, CDR1 is LGHNA, CDR2 YNFKEQ.

The gene calls are TRBV18 and TRBJ1-6; tentatively, D is TRBD1 (5 bases). V was trimmed by 6 bases and J by 9 bases, leaving 15 bases between them. The germline V gene has CDR1 KGHSH and CDR2 LQKENI. The CDR3 contains 14 residues. CDR3 nucleotide sequence: TGTGCCAGCTCCCAGAAAACAGGCGGTTCACCCCTCCACTTT. This encodes CASSQKTGGSPLHF. Filled out from reference TRBV18 and TRBJ1-6, the complete variable domain reads NAGVMQNPRHLVRRRGQEARLRCSPMKGHSHVYWYRQLPEEGLKFMVYLQKENIIDESGMPKERFSAEFPKEGPSILRIQQVVRGDSAAYFCASSQKTGGSPLHFGNGTRLTVT.

J is TRBJ2-1 and V is TRBV7-9; D unresolved. Trimming left V 1 base short and J 10 bases short, with 8 bases between. Germline V gives CDR1 SEHNR, CDR2 FQNEAQ (reference sequence). This CDR3 has 12 residues. CDR3 in amino acids: CASSLGEREQFF. In DNA form, the CDR3 reads TGTGCCAGCAGCTTAGGAGAGAGGGAGCAGTTCTTC.

This clone has only one observation. V gene TRBV10-1 combines with J gene TRBJ1-4; 8 positions match TRBD1. J gave up 0 bases and V 7 bases, and 10 bases lay outside the gene matches. From germline, CDR1 is WNHNN and CDR2 SYGVQD (reference sequence). The CDR3 covers 17 residues. CDR3 amino acids: CASMPGTGGATNEKLFF. As DNA, the CDR3 is TGCGCCAGCATGCCCGGGACAGGAGGGGCAACTAATGAAAAACTGTTTTTT.

This clone was recorded once. The chain links TRBV19 to TRBJ1-4; no reliable D call. The V gene's germline CDR1 is LNHDA and CDR2 SQIVND (reference sequence). Trimming pared 5 bases from V and 6 bases from J, leaving 19 bases between. There are 16 residues in the CDR3. CDR3 sequence: CASSSSAGKTYEKLFF. CDR3 DNA: TGTGCCAGTAGTTCCAGCGCTGGCAAGACCTATGAAAAACTGTTTTTT.

The chain employs TRBV2 and TRBJ1-1; D gene unclear. Germline CDR1 reads SNHLY; CDR2 reads FYNNEI. V lost 8 bases and J lost 1, with 11 bases in between. The CDR3 sequence is 13 residues long. CDR3 DNA sequence: TGTGCCAGCCGGGAACAGTGGAACACTGAAGCTTTCTTT. Residues: CASREQWNTEAFF.

The CDR3, as DNA: TGCAGCGTTAACGGGGAGTATGGCTACACCTTC. It specifies CSVNGEYGYTF. This sequence joins TRBV29-1 and TRBJ1-2; D is unresolved. V lost 5 bases, J lost 5 bases, and 9 bases lay in between. Germline V CDR1 and CDR2: SQVTM, ANQGSEA. The CDR3 covers 11 residues.

The V gene is TRBV30, the J gene TRBJ2-7, with TRBD2 matching over 11 bases. V was clipped by 3 bases and J by 7 bases; unmatched bases: 8. CDR1 is GTSNPN and CDR2 is SVGIG in the germline V gene (reference sequence). The CDR3 contains 14 residues. The CDR3 bases are TGTGCCTGGAGCAAACTAGCGGGAGTGGGGGAGCAGTACTTC. Translating it yields CAWSKLAGVGEQYF. Complete variable domain (other parts from reference TRBV30 and TRBJ2-7): SQTIHQWPATLVQPVGSPLSLECTVEGTSNPNLYWYRQAAGRGLQLLFYSVGIGQISSEVPQNLSASRPQDRQFILSSKKLLLSDSGFYLCAWSKLAGVGEQYFGPGTRLTVT.

V and J are TRBV28 and TRBJ2-3; 9 bases map to TRBD1. This CDR3 region has 15 residues. Germline trimming cut 9 bases from V and 0 bases from J; bases unmatched to any gene: 7. The germline V gene has CDR1 MDHEN and CDR2 SYDVKM. CDR3 residues: CASKGQGHSTDTQYF. CDR3 nucleotide sequence: TGTGCCAGTAAGGGACAGGGCCATAGCACAGATACGCAGTATTTT.